Each of the 30 T cell receptor beta chains below was sequenced from the same sample in a study of blood T cells in healthy people across ages. With a J-beta primer mix and a sample-barcoded 5' primer, a second PCR ran roughly 6 to 12 cycles. TCRdb ran MiXCR on the 5' RACE reads and lists one entry per CDR3 protein. The sample records 600,000 to 800,000 distinct CDR3 sequences, 52% being singletons. Sequenced sample: blood. All receptors come from a woman of 80 years or more in good health.

Worth noting for this clonotype: An end of the junction does not agree with germline; a read error may underlie this. This chain connects TRBV6-5 to TRBJ2-1; TRBD1 might be the D (5 bases). The CDR3 totals 12 residues. Germline loops: CDR1 MNHEY, CDR2 SVGAGI. The CDR3 is CVSSYSDSEQFF. Here the CDR3 DNA reads TGTGTCAGCAGTTACTCCGACAGTGAGCAGTTCTTC.

V and J are TRBV18 and TRBJ2-5; D possibly uses TRBD1 or TRBD2 (5 bases each). TRBJ2-7 explains the end of the DNA better; the J call may be wrong. The CDR3 runs to 13 residues. The germline CDR1 and CDR2 sequences are KGHSH and LQKENI. CDR3 protein: CASSGVLTGEQYF. Here the CDR3 DNA reads TGTGCCAGCTCGGGGGTACTGACGGGCGAGCAGTACTTC.

The V gene is TRBV30, the J gene TRBJ2-1; D uncertain. Trimming pared 1 base from V and 9 bases from J, leaving 7 bases between. Germline CDR1 and CDR2: GTSNPN and SVGIG (reference sequence). There are 11 residues in the CDR3. DNA for the CDR3: TGTGCCTGGAGTGATTCAAGTGAGCAGTTCTTC. Protein product: CAWSDSSEQFF.

This clonotype has just a few counts. The rearrangement uses TRBV14 and TRBJ2-2, with D maybe TRBD2 (6 bases). This CDR3 has 15 amino acids. The V end was cut by 4 bases, the J end by 6 bases, with 15 bases between. Germline CDR1 reads SGHDN; CDR2 reads FVKESK. The CDR3 sequence: CASSPLGGPAGELFF. CDR3 nucleotides: TGTGCCAGCAGCCCCCTCGGAGGGCCGGCCGGGGAGCTGTTTTTT. Complete variable domain (other parts from reference TRBV14 and TRBJ2-2): EAGVTQFPSHSVIEKGQTVTLRCDPISGHDNLYWYRRVMGKEIKFLLHFVKESKQDESGMPNNRFLAERTGGTYSTLKVQPAELEDSGVYFCASSPLGGPAGELFFGEGSRLTVL.

The chain joins TRBV20-1 to TRBJ2-4; no firm D call. The J call is doubtful: the DNA matches TRBJ2-5 better. The CDR3 totals 11 residues. Looked up from germline, CDR1 is DFQATT and CDR2 is SNEGSKA (reference sequence). CDR3 amino acids: CSAGLRETQYF. The DNA for the CDR3 is TGCAGTGCTGGCCTACGAGAGACCCAGTACTTC.

The chain employs TRBV20-1 and TRBJ1-2; D gene uncertain. The germline V and J ends were trimmed by 1 base and 7 bases, with 10 bases remaining between them. The CDR3 is made up of 12 amino acids. CDR1 DFQATT and CDR2 SNEGSKA come from the germline V gene (reference sequence). CDR3 loop: CSARVRTAGYTF. The CDR3 DNA reads as TGCAGTGCTAGAGTCAGAACAGCTGGCTACACCTTC.

The rearrangement links TRBV20-1 to TRBJ2-3; D remains ambiguous. Germline V gene lookup returns CDR1 DFQATT and CDR2 SNEGSKA (reference sequence). CDR3 size: 14 residues. Between the trimmed V and J ends, which lost 4 bases and 3 bases, there was a span of 14 bases. CDR3: CSAKPPEGTDTQYF. The CDR3 DNA is TGCAGTGCTAAGCCCCCAGAAGGGACAGATACGCAGTATTTT.

The table lists this clonotype with many counts. The chain carries TRBV7-2 and TRBJ2-3; 7 positions agree with TRBD2. The junction had 8 bases not matched to a gene; V was cut back by 1 base and J by 7 bases. CDR3 length: 15 residues. Per germline, CDR1 SGHTA and CDR2 FQGNSA. The CDR3 protein is CASSLVALTSNTQYF. The DNA of the CDR3 is TGTGCCAGCAGCTTAGTGGCCCTGACTAGCAATACGCAGTATTTT.

The chain uses TRBV5-1 and TRBJ1-2; D is uncertain. V gave up 7 bases and J gave up 2 bases, with 6 bases separating them. The CDR3 length is 11 residues. In germline, CDR1 is SGHRS, CDR2 YFSETQ. The CDR3 region has the DNA TGCGCCAGCGCGGCAAACTATGGCTACACCTTC. Translating gives CASAANYGYTF. Full variable domain (remainder filled in from reference TRBV5-1 and TRBJ1-2): KAGVTQTPRYLIKTRGQQVTLSCSPISGHRSVSWYQQTPGQGLQFLFEYFSETQRNKGNFPGRFSGRQFSNSRSEMNVSTLELGDSALYLCASAANYGYTFGSGTRLTVV.

The CDR3 loop reads CASGPDGLMNTEAFF. The CDR3 DNA is TGTGCCAGCGGGCCGGACGGGCTAATGAACACTGAAGCTTTCTTT. This chain joins TRBV28 and TRBJ1-1; D uncertain. This CDR3 spans 15 amino acids. Germline loops: CDR1 MDHEN, CDR2 SYDVKM. The V and J ends lost 8 bases and 0 bases respectively, with 16 bases between them.

The sample holds many counts of this clonotype. This chain connects TRBV6-5 to TRBJ1-2; 7 nucleotides match TRBD1. The germline V gene has CDR1 MNHEY and CDR2 SVGAGI. The CDR3 is made up of 15 amino acids. Trimming at V came to 2 bases and at J to 2 bases, leaving 5 bases not matched to a gene. CDR3 in amino acids: CASSYRLDRNYGYTF. The DNA for the CDR3 is TGTGCCAGCAGTTACCGGCTGGACAGGAACTATGGCTACACCTTC.

The V gene is TRBV4-1, the J gene TRBJ1-1; D is ambiguous. Germline assignment: CDR1 MGHRA and CDR2 YSYEKL. Trimming pared 4 bases from V and 5 bases from J, leaving 17 bases between. The CDR3 length is 15 residues. The CDR3 loop reads CASSRGRNGETEAFF. CDR3 nucleotides: TGCGCCAGCAGCCGCGGAAGGAACGGTGAGACTGAAGCTTTCTTT.

This clonotype showed up just once. The rearrangement uses TRBV6-6 and TRBJ1-1, with 7 bases fitting TRBD1. Germline-derived CDR1 and CDR2 are MNHNY and SVGAGI (reference sequence). After removal of 9 bases from V and 0 bases from J, the junction contained 1 base not matched to a gene. This CDR3 has 12 amino acids. The CDR3 loop reads CASGQVNTEAFF. As DNA, the CDR3 is TGTGCCAGTGGACAGGTGAACACTGAAGCTTTCTTT.

This chain connects TRBV7-9 to TRBJ2-1, with D perhaps assigned TRBD1 or TRBD2 (5 bases each). Germline CDR1 reads SEHNR; CDR2 reads FQNEAQ (reference sequence). Deletions cut 0 bases from V and 5 bases from J, with 8 bases between. The CDR3 sequence is 14 residues long. The CDR3 DNA sequence: TGTGCCAGCAGCTTAGCAGGGGACGACAATGAGCAGTTCTTC. As protein: CASSLAGDDNEQFF.

Note on this clonotype: Relative to the germline gene, one junction end is altered; a read error may explain this. The chain is built from TRBV16 and TRBJ1-5; 7 bases line up with TRBD1. This CDR3 contains 16 residues. CDR1 is KGHSY and CDR2 is FQNENV in the germline V gene. CDR3 residues: CASSQGQSSINRPQHF. CDR3 nucleotide sequence: TGTGCCAGCAGCCAGGGACAGTCGTCGATCAATCGGCCCCAGCATTTT.

Here the CDR3 DNA reads TGTGCCATCAGTGAGGCCCTAGCACGAGAGACCCAGTACTTC. Translated: CAISEALARETQYF. V is TRBV10-3 and J is TRBJ2-5; a possible D gene is TRBD2 (5 bases). Trimming removed 2 bases from V and 4 bases from J, with 11 bases in between. The CDR3 runs 14 residues. Germline CDR1 and CDR2: ENHRY and SYGVKD.

J is TRBJ1-2 and V is TRBV27; 7 nucleotides agree with TRBD1. V lost 5 bases, J lost 7 bases, and 7 bases stayed unmatched. CDR3 length equals 13 residues. Germline V gene sequence: CDR1 MNHEY, CDR2 SMNVEV (reference sequence). The CDR3 is CASSPTGVGGYTF. DNA of the CDR3: TGTGCCAGCAGTCCAACAGGGGTGGGTGGCTACACCTTC.

As to this clonotype: It may be a read error: a sequence one base away is much more abundant. The chain uses TRBV7-2 and TRBJ2-5; D unresolved. There are 16 residues in the CDR3. Deletions cut 3 bases from V and 2 bases from J, with 16 bases between. Looked up from germline, CDR1 is SGHTA and CDR2 is FQGNSA. CDR3 sequence reads: CASSFAMWTTQETQYF. In DNA form, the CDR3 reads TGTGCCAGCAGCTTTGCCATGTGGACGACGCAAGAGACCCAGTACTTC.

The table lists this clonotype with many counts. J is TRBJ1-2 and V is TRBV27; 7 nucleotides agree with TRBD1. With 2 bases clipped from V and 4 bases from J, the junction kept 7 bases outside the gene matches. Germline assignment: CDR1 MNHEY and CDR2 SMNVEV (reference sequence). The CDR3 length is 15 residues. The CDR3 reads CASSLRGHSVYGYTF. CDR3 nucleotides: TGTGCCAGCAGTTTAAGGGGGCACAGTGTCTATGGCTACACCTTC.

The count of this clonotype is one. This may come from a read error, since a much larger clone is one base off. The chain joins TRBV20-1 to TRBJ2-3; D call uncertain. V gave up 6 bases and J gave up 0 bases, with 7 bases separating them. Germline loops: CDR1 DFQATT, CDR2 SNEGSKA (reference sequence). The CDR3 has 12 amino acids. CDR3 DNA sequence: TGCAGTGCGACGGACAGCACAGATACGCAGTATTTT. Encoded protein: CSATDSTDTQYF.

V is TRBV3-1 and J is TRBJ2-5; 8 bases map to TRBD2. This CDR3 comprises 17 residues. Trimming removed 3 bases from V and 7 bases from J; junction bases left unmatched: 16. Per germline, CDR1 LGHDT and CDR2 YNNKEL (reference sequence). The CDR3 nucleotides read TGTGCCAGCAGCCATTTTAGTAGCGGGAAGGGAACAGGGACCCAGTACTTC. This codes for CASSHFSSGKGTGTQYF.

This chain links TRBV6-1 with TRBJ1-2; TRBD1 is a possible D gene (5 bases). Germline V CDR1 and CDR2: MNHNS, SASEGT. The length of the CDR3 is 14 residues. V lost 5 bases to trimming and J lost 2 bases, with 12 bases between them. The CDR3 coding sequence is TGTGCCAGCAGTTCTGAGTGGGGGAACTATGGCTACACCTTC. This codes for CASSSEWGNYGYTF.

This clonotype came up many times. Germline and junction disagree at one end, which may indicate a read error. The V gene is TRBV7-7, the J gene TRBJ1-1; the D is unclear. Looked up from germline, CDR1 is SSHAT and CDR2 is FNYEAQ (reference sequence). The CDR3 extends over 13 amino acids. CDR3 bases: TGTGCTAGCAGCTTAGAGTTAGAGGGAGAAGCTTTCTTT. As protein: CASSLELEGEAFF.

CDR3 nucleotide sequence: TGTGCCACCAGCAGAGATTTTGGCAGATTGAACACTGAAGCTTTCTTT. Residues: CATSRDFGRLNTEAFF. The chain links TRBV15 to TRBJ1-1; no definite D call. CDR3 size: 16 residues. The V gene's germline CDR1 is LNHNV and CDR2 YYDKDF (reference sequence). Deletions cut 0 bases from V and 0 bases from J, with 11 bases between. Supplemented by reference TRBV15 and TRBJ1-1, the full variable domain reads DAMVIQNPRYQVTQFGKPVTLSCSQTLNHNVMYWYQQKSSQAPKLLFHYYDKDFNNEADTPDNFQSRRPNTSFCFLDIRSPGLGDTAMYLCATSRDFGRLNTEAFFGQGTRLTVV.

The table lists this clonotype with many counts. The chain is built from TRBV5-1 and TRBJ2-7, with 10 bases fitting TRBD2. The CDR3 is made up of 14 amino acids. CDR1 is SGHRS and CDR2 is YFSETQ in the germline V gene. The junction had 3 bases not matched to a gene; V was cut back by 6 bases and J by 0 bases. CDR3 residues: CASTVAGGSYEQYF. DNA of the CDR3: TGCGCCAGCACAGTAGCGGGAGGCTCCTACGAGCAGTACTTC.

This clonotype was recorded many times. The chain carries TRBV3-1 and TRBJ2-4; 12 nucleotides line up with TRBD1. Germline trimming cut 0 bases from V and 0 bases from J; bases unmatched to any gene: 3. The CDR3 runs 18 residues. Germline CDR1 LGHDT, CDR2 YNNKEL (reference sequence). CDR3 DNA: TGTGCCAGCAGCCAAGAAACGGGACAGGGGGCAGCCAAAAACATTCAGTACTTC. Its protein product is CASSQETGQGAAKNIQYF.

The table lists this clonotype with a few counts. The rearrangement uses TRBV12-3 or TRBV12-4 and TRBJ2-2; D possibly uses TRBD1 or TRBD2 (5 bases each). V dropped 2 bases and J dropped 1 base, with 14 bases sitting between them. This CDR3 region has 17 residues. The CDR3 DNA sequence: TGTGCCAGCAGTTTATGGGTCGGGGCGGTGAACACCGGGGAGCTGTTTTTT. This encodes CASSLWVGAVNTGELFF.

This clonotype has a count of ten or more. This chain joins TRBV20-1 and TRBJ2-3; D gene unclear. The V gene's germline CDR1 is DFQATT and CDR2 SNEGSKA (reference sequence). CDR3 length equals 13 residues. CDR3 nucleotide sequence: TGCAGCCAGCGCCCCCGGGTCACAGATACGCAGTATTTT. Translation: CSQRPRVTDTQYF.

The chain couples TRBV5-1 to TRBJ2-1; TRBD2 aligns across 7 bases. V shed 6 bases and J 7 bases; nucleotides not matched to a gene: 7. The CDR3 has 13 residues. The germline V gene encodes CDR1 SGHRS and CDR2 YFSETQ. The CDR3 DNA is TGCGCCAGCACGAGCGGGGATGGGAATGAGCAGTTCTTC. This translates into CASTSGDGNEQFF.

The chain employs TRBV4-1 and TRBJ2-1; D remains unclear. The V gene lost 4 bases and the J gene lost 9 bases, with 28 bases spanning the gap. Germline lookup yields CDR1 MGHRA and CDR2 YSYEKL. There are 18 residues in the CDR3. The CDR3 loop reads CASSPATPLRLALREQFF. The CDR3 DNA follows: TGCGCCAGCAGCCCCGCGACCCCCTTAAGGCTCGCTCTCCGTGAGCAGTTCTTC.